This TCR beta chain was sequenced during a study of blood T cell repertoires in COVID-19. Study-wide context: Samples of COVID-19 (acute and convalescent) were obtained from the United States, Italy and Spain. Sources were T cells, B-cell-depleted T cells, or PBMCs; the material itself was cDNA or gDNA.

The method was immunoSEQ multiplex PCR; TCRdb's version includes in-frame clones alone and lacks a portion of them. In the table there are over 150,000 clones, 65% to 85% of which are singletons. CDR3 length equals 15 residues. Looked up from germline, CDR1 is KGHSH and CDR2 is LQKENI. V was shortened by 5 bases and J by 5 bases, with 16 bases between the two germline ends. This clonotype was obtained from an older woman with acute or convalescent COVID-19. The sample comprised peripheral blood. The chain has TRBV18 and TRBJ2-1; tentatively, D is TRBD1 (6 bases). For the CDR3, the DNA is TGTGCCAGCTCAGACTTACAGGGAAGGGACAATGAGCAGTTCTTC. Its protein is CASSDLQGRDNEQFF.